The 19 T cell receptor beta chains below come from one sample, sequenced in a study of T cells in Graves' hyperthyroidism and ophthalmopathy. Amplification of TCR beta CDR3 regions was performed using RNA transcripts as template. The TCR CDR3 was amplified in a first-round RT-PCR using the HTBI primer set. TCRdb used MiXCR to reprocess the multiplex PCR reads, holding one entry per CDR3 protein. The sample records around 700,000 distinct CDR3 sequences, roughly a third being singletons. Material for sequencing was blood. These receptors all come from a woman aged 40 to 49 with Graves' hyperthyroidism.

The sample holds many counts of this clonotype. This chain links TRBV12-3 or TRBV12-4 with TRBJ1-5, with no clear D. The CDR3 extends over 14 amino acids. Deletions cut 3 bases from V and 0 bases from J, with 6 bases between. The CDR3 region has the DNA TGTGCCAGCAGTTTTGGGAGTAGCAATCAGCCCCAGCATTTT. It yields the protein CASSFGSSNQPQHF.

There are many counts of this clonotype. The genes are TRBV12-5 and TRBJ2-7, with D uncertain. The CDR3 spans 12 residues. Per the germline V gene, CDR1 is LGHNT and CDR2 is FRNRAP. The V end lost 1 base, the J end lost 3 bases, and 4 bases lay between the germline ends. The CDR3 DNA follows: TGTGCTAGTGGTTTGGGACTCTACGAGCAGTACTTC. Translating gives CASGLGLYEQYF.

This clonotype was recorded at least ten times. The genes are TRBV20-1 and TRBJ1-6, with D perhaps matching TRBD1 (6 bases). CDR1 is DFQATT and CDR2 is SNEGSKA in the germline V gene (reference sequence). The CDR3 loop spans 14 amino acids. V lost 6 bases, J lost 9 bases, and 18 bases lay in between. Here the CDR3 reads CSAKGEVRGSPLHF. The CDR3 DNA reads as TGCAGTGCCAAGGGGGAGGTTAGGGGTTCACCCCTCCACTTT.

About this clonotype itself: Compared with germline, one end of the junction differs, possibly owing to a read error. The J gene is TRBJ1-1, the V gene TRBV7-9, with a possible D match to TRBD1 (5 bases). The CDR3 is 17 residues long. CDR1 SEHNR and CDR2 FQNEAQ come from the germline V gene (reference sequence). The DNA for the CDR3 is TGCGCCAGCAGCCGGGACGCATTGCCGGGAGTGGACACTGAAGCTTTCTTT. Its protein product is CASSRDALPGVDTEAFF.

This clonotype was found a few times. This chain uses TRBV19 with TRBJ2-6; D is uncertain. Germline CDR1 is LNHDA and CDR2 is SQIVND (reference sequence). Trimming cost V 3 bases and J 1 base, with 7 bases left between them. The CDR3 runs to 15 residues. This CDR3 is CASSISDSGANVLTF. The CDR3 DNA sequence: TGTGCCAGTAGTATTTCGGATTCTGGGGCCAACGTCCTGACTTTC.

The CDR3 DNA is TGTGCCAGCAGCCAAGATAATGGGGTTGCTCAGCCCCAGCATTTT. It specifies CASSQDNGVAQPQHF. The V gene is TRBV7-9, the J gene TRBJ1-5; no clear D gene. The V end lost 5 bases, the J end lost 6 bases, and 17 bases lay between the germline ends. This CDR3 spans 15 amino acids. The germline V gene has CDR1 SEHNR and CDR2 FQNEAQ (reference sequence). Supplemented by reference TRBV7-9 and TRBJ1-5, the full variable domain reads DTGVSQNPRHKITKRGQNVTFRCDPISEHNRLYWYRQTLGQGPEFLTYFQNEAQLEKSRLLSDRFSAERPKGSFSTLEIQRTEQGDSAMYLCASSQDNGVAQPQHFGDGTRLSIL.

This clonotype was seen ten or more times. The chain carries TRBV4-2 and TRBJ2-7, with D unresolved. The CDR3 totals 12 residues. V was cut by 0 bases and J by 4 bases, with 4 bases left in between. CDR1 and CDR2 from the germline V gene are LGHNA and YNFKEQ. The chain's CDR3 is CASSQDPYEQYF. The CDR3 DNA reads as TGTGCCAGCAGCCAAGATCCGTACGAGCAGTACTTC.

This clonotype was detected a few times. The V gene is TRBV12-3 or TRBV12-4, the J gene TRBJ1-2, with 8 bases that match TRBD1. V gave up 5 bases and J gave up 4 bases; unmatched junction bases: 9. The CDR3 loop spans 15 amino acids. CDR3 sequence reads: CASSLGGTGRYGYTF. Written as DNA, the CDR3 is TGTGCCAGCAGTCTTGGAGGGACAGGCCGCTATGGCTACACCTTC.

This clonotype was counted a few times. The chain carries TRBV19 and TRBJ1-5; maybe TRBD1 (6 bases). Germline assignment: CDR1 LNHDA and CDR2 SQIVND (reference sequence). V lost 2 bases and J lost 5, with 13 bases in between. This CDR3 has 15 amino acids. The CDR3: CASSISAQGDQPQHF. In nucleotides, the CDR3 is TGTGCCAGTAGTATAAGTGCACAGGGTGATCAGCCCCAGCATTTT.

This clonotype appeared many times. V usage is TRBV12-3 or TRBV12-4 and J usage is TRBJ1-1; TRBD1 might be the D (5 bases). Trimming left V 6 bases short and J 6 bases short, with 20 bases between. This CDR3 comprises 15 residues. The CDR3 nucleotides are TGTGCCAGCAGCCCCCTGGGACTCGGGAGGGCTGAAGCTTTCTTT. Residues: CASSPLGLGRAEAFF.

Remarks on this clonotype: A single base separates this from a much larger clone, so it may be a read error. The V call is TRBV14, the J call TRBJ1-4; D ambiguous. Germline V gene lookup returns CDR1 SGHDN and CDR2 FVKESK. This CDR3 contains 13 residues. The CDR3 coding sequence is TGTGCCAGCAGCCAAGGGCTCAGTGAAAAACCGTTTTTT. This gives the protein CASSQGLSEKPFF. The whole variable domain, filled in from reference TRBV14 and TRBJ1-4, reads EAGVTQFPSHSVIEKGQTVTLRCDPISGHDNLYWYRRVMGKEIKFLLHFVKESKQDESGMPNNRFLAERTGGTYSTLKVQPAELEDSGVYFCASSQGLSEKPFFGSGTQLSVL.

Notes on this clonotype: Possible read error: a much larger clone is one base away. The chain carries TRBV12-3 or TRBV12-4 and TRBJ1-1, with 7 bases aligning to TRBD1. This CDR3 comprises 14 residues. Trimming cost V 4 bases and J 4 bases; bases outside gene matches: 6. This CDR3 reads CASSSSDRSTEAFF. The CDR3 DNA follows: TGTGCCAGCAGTTCCTCGGACAGGAGCACTGAAGCTTTCTTT.

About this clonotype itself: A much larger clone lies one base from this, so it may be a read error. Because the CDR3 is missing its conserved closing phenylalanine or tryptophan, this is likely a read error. The CDR3 loop reads CASSLRESTYGYTL. CDR3 DNA: TGTGCCAGCAGCTTGCGGGAGAGTACCTATGGCTACACCCTC. The chain has TRBV7-2 and TRBJ1-2; no clear D. There are 14 residues in the CDR3. The germline V and J ends were trimmed by 3 bases and 4 bases, with 12 bases remaining between them. Germline CDR1 reads SGHTA; CDR2 reads FQGNSA.

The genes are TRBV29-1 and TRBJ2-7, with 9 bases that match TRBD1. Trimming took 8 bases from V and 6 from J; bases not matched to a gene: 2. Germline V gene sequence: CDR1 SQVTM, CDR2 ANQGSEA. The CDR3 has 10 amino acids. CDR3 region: CSRDRAEQYF. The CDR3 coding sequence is TGCAGCAGGGACAGGGCCGAGCAGTACTTC.

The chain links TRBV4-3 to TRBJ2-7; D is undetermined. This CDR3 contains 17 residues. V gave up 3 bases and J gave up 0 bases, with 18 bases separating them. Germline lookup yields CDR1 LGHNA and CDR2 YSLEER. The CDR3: CASSQLPDVLTSYEQYF. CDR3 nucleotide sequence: TGCGCCAGCAGCCAGCTGCCGGACGTTCTAACCTCCTACGAGCAGTACTTC.

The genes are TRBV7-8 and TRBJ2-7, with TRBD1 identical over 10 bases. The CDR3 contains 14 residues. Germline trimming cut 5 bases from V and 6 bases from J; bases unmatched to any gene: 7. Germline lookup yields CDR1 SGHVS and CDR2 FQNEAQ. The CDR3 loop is CASSRGTGETEQYF. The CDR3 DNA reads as TGTGCCAGCAGCCGGGGGACAGGGGAGACCGAGCAGTACTTC.

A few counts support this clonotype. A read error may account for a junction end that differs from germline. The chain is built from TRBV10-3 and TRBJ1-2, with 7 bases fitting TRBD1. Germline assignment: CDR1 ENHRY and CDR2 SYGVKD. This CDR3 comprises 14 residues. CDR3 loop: CASSRGGVDYGYTF. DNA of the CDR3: TGTGCCAGCAGTAGAGGGGGCGTCGACTATGGCTACACCTTC.

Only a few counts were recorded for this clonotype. The CDR3 sequence is CASSIEQGAIYEQYF. CDR3 nucleotide sequence: TGTGCCAGTAGTATAGAGCAGGGGGCGATTTACGAGCAGTACTTC. This chain uses TRBV19 with TRBJ2-7; the match to TRBD1 covers 8 bases. The CDR3 totals 15 residues. V shed 0 bases, J shed 4 bases, and the junction held 5 bases outside the gene matches. The germline CDR1 and CDR2 sequences are LNHDA and SQIVND (reference sequence).

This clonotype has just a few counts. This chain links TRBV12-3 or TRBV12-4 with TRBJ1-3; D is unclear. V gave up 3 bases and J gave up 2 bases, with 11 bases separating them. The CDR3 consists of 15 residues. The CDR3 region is CASSFGQEPGNTIYF. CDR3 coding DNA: TGTGCCAGCAGTTTCGGGCAGGAACCTGGAAACACCATATATTTT.